This T cell receptor beta chain came from a study of post-analysis software for immune sequencing data. Study-wide context: The cohort encompassed relapsing-remitting, secondary progressive and progressive-relapsing multiple sclerosis disease courses.

Incorporated into the TCR beta cDNA libraries were unique molecular identifiers, which served to reduce PCR and sequencing biases. There were roughly 0.95 to 11 million T cells, and approximately 500,000 cDNA molecules came from them. TCRdb re-called the PCR reads through MiXCR, storing one row per CDR3 protein. The sample records more than 500,000 distinct CDR3 sequences, 34% being singletons. This clonotype has just a few counts. The antigen is not known. Study results and limitations: Compared with controls, patients had more of 4 or 5 TRBV segments, including TRBV5-6, TRBV5-1 and TRBV20-1. The normalized Chao1 diversity of multiple sclerosis patients was significantly lower than that of controls.

The V gene lost 6 bases and the J gene lost 2 bases, with 20 bases spanning the gap. Germline assignment: CDR1 SGHAT and CDR2 FQNNGV. CDR3 length: 16 amino acids. This TCR was sampled from a girl aged 2-17 years with multiple sclerosis. J is TRBJ2-7 and V is TRBV11-2, with D perhaps matching TRBD1 (6 bases). Sequencing used blood. The CDR3 sequence: CASRGLTGIRTYEQYF. DNA of the CDR3: TGTGCCAGCAGGGGATTGACAGGAATAAGGACCTACGAGCAGTACTTC.